A single sample gave rise to the 17 T cell receptor beta chains below, sequenced in a study of beta chain features in type 1 diabetes. Their antigens remain unidentified. Overall study findings and caveats: For Type 1 diabetes patients, all four CD4+ subsets carried TCRB CDR3s that were moderately but significantly shorter.

Sequencing targeted expressed TCRB transcripts, as all isolated RNA had been reverse transcribed. This table comes from immunoSEQ multiplex PCR, and its TCRdb copy is limited to in-frame clones, with some not included. The data contain approximately 250,000 clones, around 9.9% of them singletons. The sequenced material came from naive CD4+ T cells from blood. These receptors all stem from a man aged 25 to 45 with type 1 diabetes.

This clone was observed a handful of times. V and J are TRBV28 and TRBJ1-5, with 7 bases matching TRBD1. CDR1 and CDR2 (germline): MDHEN, SYDVKM. V trimming: 9 bases; J trimming: 4 bases; junction bases outside the gene matches: 6. The CDR3 runs to 13 residues. CDR3 DNA: TGTGCCAGTCGGGACAGTCTAAATCAGCCCCAGCATTTT. Amino acids: CASRDSLNQPQHF.

Only a few counts were recorded for this clone. J is TRBJ1-6 and V is TRBV6-5, with 7 bases aligning to TRBD1. This CDR3 has 14 amino acids. With V trimmed by 6 bases and J by 7 bases, 6 bases remained unmatched. In germline, CDR1 is MNHEY, CDR2 SVGAGI. The DNA for the CDR3 is TGTGCCAGCAGCCGACAGGGCGGCAATTCACCCCTCCACTTT. Amino acid sequence: CASSRQGGNSPLHF.

This clone was seen more than once but under ten times. The chain joins TRBV2 to TRBJ1-1; 7 bases align to TRBD1. Germline V lookup: CDR1 SNHLY, CDR2 FYNNEI. The CDR3 totals 16 residues. The J segment lost 0 bases and the V segment lost 4 bases, leaving 8 bases of the junction unmatched. CDR3 protein: CASSARTGGLNTEAFF. The CDR3 nucleotides read TGTGCCAGCAGTGCACGGACAGGTGGATTGAACACTGAAGCTTTCTTT.

J is TRBJ1-5 and V is TRBV27; TRBD1 matches at 9 bases. V lost 6 bases, J lost 5 bases, and 5 bases stayed unmatched. CDR1 MNHEY and CDR2 SMNVEV come from the germline V gene (reference sequence). This CDR3 spans 14 amino acids. The CDR3 loop is CASRPGQGDQPQHF. The CDR3 nucleotides are TGTGCCAGCAGGCCGGGACAGGGAGATCAGCCCCAGCATTTT.

This clone was counted only a few times. The chain uses TRBV29-1 and TRBJ1-2; 7 positions match TRBD1. Germline V gene lookup returns CDR1 SQVTM and CDR2 ANQGSEA. This CDR3 has 13 amino acids. V dropped 2 bases and J dropped 8; count of bases not matched to a gene: 8. Here the CDR3 reads CSVEKTGTGGYTF. The CDR3 coding sequence is TGCAGCGTTGAAAAGACAGGGACGGGAGGCTACACCTTC.

This clone was seen a few times. Here the CDR3 reads CASSSGTTRWGYTF. The CDR3 coding sequence is TGTGCCAGCAGCTCAGGGACAACCCGCTGGGGCTACACCTTC. This sequence joins TRBV7-2 and TRBJ1-2; D might be TRBD1 (6 bases). CDR3 length: 14 amino acids. Germline V gene lookup returns CDR1 SGHTA and CDR2 FQGNSA. The V and J ends lost 4 bases and 8 bases respectively, with 17 bases between them.

This clone was detected a few times. The rearrangement links TRBV11-1 to TRBJ2-5; the match to TRBD2 covers 9 bases. CDR3 length: 14 residues. Germline CDR1 reads SGHAT; CDR2 reads FQDESV (reference sequence). With 3 bases clipped from V and 5 bases from J, the junction kept 4 bases outside the gene matches. CDR3 loop: CASSFSGGTETQYF. CDR3 sequence (DNA): TGTGCCAGCAGCTTTAGCGGGGGTACTGAGACCCAGTACTTC.

Turning to this clone: Other DNA sequences in the same sample also yield this CDR3. The rearrangement joins TRBV5-1 to TRBJ2-2; no definite D call. The CDR3 is 13 amino acids. The germline CDR1 and CDR2 sequences are SGHRS and YFSETQ. V lost 0 bases and J 3 bases, leaving 3 bases between the germline ends. CDR3: CASSLADTGELFF. The CDR3 DNA follows: TGCGCCAGCAGCTTGGCTGACACCGGGGAGCTGTTTTTT.

This clone was detected a few times. The V call is TRBV7-9, the J call TRBJ2-1, with a weak D call TRBD2 (5 bases). The V gene lost 1 base and the J gene lost 0 bases, with 7 bases spanning the gap. Germline CDR1 and CDR2: SEHNR and FQNEAQ (reference sequence). The CDR3 has 15 residues. The CDR3 region has the DNA TGTGCCAGCAGCTTAGTTGGGAGCTCCTACAATGAGCAGTTCTTC. Amino acids: CASSLVGSSYNEQFF. The full variable domain, in which reference TRBV7-9 and TRBJ2-1 provide the parts outside the CDR3, is DTGVSQNPRHKITKRGQNVTFRCDPISEHNRLYWYRQTLGQGPEFLTYFQNEAQLEKSRLLSDRFSAERPKGSFSTLEIQRTEQGDSAMYLCASSLVGSSYNEQFFGPGTRLTVL.

This clone was counted a few times. The chain carries TRBV7-8 and TRBJ2-5, with 7 bases matching TRBD2. CDR3 length: 16 amino acids. Germline lookup yields CDR1 SGHVS and CDR2 FQNEAQ. Unmatched junction bases numbered 7, after V lost 1 base and J lost 2 bases. This CDR3 is CASSLGLAGEQETQYF. The CDR3, as DNA: TGTGCCAGCAGCTTAGGCTTGGCGGGGGAGCAAGAGACCCAGTACTTC.

V is TRBV27 and J is TRBJ1-2; D not resolved. Germline V lookup: CDR1 MNHEY, CDR2 SMNVEV (reference sequence). The CDR3 covers 13 residues. V shed 0 bases and J shed 8 bases, with 10 bases lying between them. The CDR3 protein is CASSLSIGLGYTF. For the CDR3, the DNA is TGTGCCAGCAGTTTATCGATCGGTCTAGGCTACACCTTC.

V is TRBV7-2 and J is TRBJ2-1, with 11 positions matching TRBD2. Germline values: CDR1 SGHTA, CDR2 FQGNSA. The CDR3 is 14 amino acids. The trim removed 1 base at V and 9 bases at J, leaving 2 bases unmatched. The CDR3 loop reads CASSLDGLAGEQFF. For the CDR3, the DNA is TGTGCCAGCAGCTTAGATGGACTAGCGGGTGAGCAGTTCTTC. The full variable domain, its missing parts supplied by reference TRBV7-2 and TRBJ2-1, is GAGVSQSPSNKVTEKGKDVELRCDPISGHTALYWYRQSLGQGLEFLIYFQGNSAPDKSGLPSDRFSAERTGGSVSTLTIQRTQQEDSAVYLCASSLDGLAGEQFFGPGTRLTVL.

The V call is TRBV2, the J call TRBJ1-4, with D uncertain. V shed 4 bases and J shed 4 bases, with 10 bases lying between them. There are 14 residues in the CDR3. Germline assignment: CDR1 SNHLY and CDR2 FYNNEI. The CDR3 bases are TGTGCCAGCAGTGGGAGACCCCGTAATGAAAAACTGTTTTTT. Residues: CASSGRPRNEKLFF.

This clone has only a few counts. The germline gene is not matched at one end of the junction; a read error may be the cause. CDR3 DNA sequence: TGTGCCAGCAGCGCAGGACAGAACCACTACGGCTACACCTTC. Translation: CASSAGQNHYGYTF. This sequence joins TRBV9 and TRBJ1-2, with a tentative D call TRBD1 (6 bases). Per the germline V gene, CDR1 is SGDLS and CDR2 is YYNGEE. This CDR3 region has 14 residues.

This clone was observed a handful of times. The gene calls are TRBV29-1 and TRBJ1-1; D not resolved. Germline V gives CDR1 SQVTM, CDR2 ANQGSEA. This CDR3 is 15 amino acids long. V gave up 1 base and J gave up 0 bases, with 12 bases separating them. The DNA of the CDR3 is TGCAGCGTTGAAGGGCGCCAGGCCATGAACACTGAAGCTTTCTTT. As protein: CSVEGRQAMNTEAFF.

The CDR3 sequence is CASSPPVVDEQYF. DNA for the CDR3: TGTGCCAGCTCACCACCGGTAGTGGACGAGCAGTACTTC. This chain links TRBV18 with TRBJ2-7, with D unclear. The germline gives CDR1 KGHSH, CDR2 LQKENI. Trimming took 0 bases from V and 5 from J, leaving 8 bases between them. This CDR3 is built from 13 residues. The complete variable domain, with remaining parts taken from reference TRBV18 and TRBJ2-7, reads NAGVMQNPRHLVRRRGQEARLRCSPMKGHSHVYWYRQLPEEGLKFMVYLQKENIIDESGMPKERFSAEFPKEGPSILRIQQVVRGDSAAYFCASSPPVVDEQYFGPGTRLTVT.

In this sample, this clone turned up a few times. The chain couples TRBV6-5 to TRBJ1-5; the match to TRBD1 covers 9 bases. V gave up 5 bases and J gave up 6 bases; unmatched junction bases: 5. Germline assignment: CDR1 MNHEY and CDR2 SVGAGI. The CDR3 extends over 14 amino acids. The CDR3 DNA is TGTGCCAGCAGTCACACAGGGGGCACTCAGCCCCAGCATTTT. It encodes CASSHTGGTQPQHF.